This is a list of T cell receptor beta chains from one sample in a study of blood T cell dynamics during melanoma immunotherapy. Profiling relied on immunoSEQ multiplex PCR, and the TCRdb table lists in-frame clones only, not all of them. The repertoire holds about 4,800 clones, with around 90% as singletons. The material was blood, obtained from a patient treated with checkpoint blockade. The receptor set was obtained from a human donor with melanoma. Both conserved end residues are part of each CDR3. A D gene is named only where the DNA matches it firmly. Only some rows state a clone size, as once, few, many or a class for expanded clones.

CASSLDRGRSEQFF | TGTGCCAGCAGTTTAGACAGGGGGCGATCTGAGCAGTTCTTC | TRBJ2-1 | - | TRBV27 | TRBD1
CASRAGTVTGNTIYF | TGTGCCAGCAGAGCCGGGACAGTTACTGGAAACACCATATATTTT | TRBJ1-3 | - | TRBV28 | TRBD1
CASSLSQGFLYTEAFF | TGTGCCAGCAGTTTATCCCAGGGATTTTTATACACTGAAGCTTTCTTT | TRBJ1-1 | - | TRBV28 | -
CASSAGTGRVKLFF | TGTGCCAGCAGCGCCGGGACAGGGAGGGTAAAACTGTTTTTT | TRBJ1-4 | - | TRBV13 | TRBD1
CASSLATGQAETQYF | TGTGCCAGCAGCTTAGCGACAGGGCAGGCGGAGACCCAGTACTTC | TRBJ2-5 | once | TRBV7-9 | TRBD1
CASSLPASSYNEQFF | TGTGCCAGCAGCTTACCAGCCAGCTCCTACAATGAGCAGTTCTTC | TRBJ2-1 | - | TRBV11-2 | -
CASSLTGLRNYGYTF | TGTGCCAGCAGCCTCACCGGACTTAGGAACTATGGCTACACCTTC | TRBJ1-2 | - | TRBV5-8 | -
CASRQLSRDEAFF | TGTGCCAGCAGACAATTAAGTAGGGATGAAGCTTTCTTT | TRBJ1-1 | - | TRBV13 | -
CASRPDRGIATNEKLFF | TGTGCCAGCAGGCCCGACAGGGGTATTGCAACTAATGAAAAACTGTTTTTT | TRBJ1-4 | - | TRBV4-2 | TRBD1
CASSFSPTSGRAGEQFF | TGTGCCAGCAGCTTCAGCCCGACTAGCGGGAGGGCCGGTGAGCAGTTCTTC | TRBJ2-1 | - | TRBV7-2 | TRBD2
CASSLDLRNEKLFF | TGTGCCAGCAGTTTGGACCTAAGGAATGAAAAACTGTTTTTT | TRBJ1-4 | - | TRBV28 | -
CAISESKGTLNEAFF | TGTGCCATCAGTGAGTCGAAGGGGACACTAAATGAAGCTTTCTTT | TRBJ1-1 | - | TRBV10-3 | -
CASRAGQVSGNTIYF | TGTGCCAGCAGGGCAGGACAGGTCTCTGGAAACACCATATATTTT | TRBJ1-3 | - | TRBV28 | TRBD1
CASSPDQGGELFF | TGCGCCAGCAGCCCGGATCAGGGAGGGGAGCTGTTTTTT | TRBJ2-2 | - | TRBV5-1 | -
CASSLTYEQYF | TGCGCCAGCAGCTTAACCTACGAGCAGTACTTC | TRBJ2-7 | - | TRBV5-1 | -
CASRKGTSGQETQYF | TGTGCCAGCAGAAAGGGGACTAGCGGCCAAGAGACCCAGTACTTC | TRBJ2-5 | few | TRBV6-1 | TRBD2
CASSLTGDRGGYTF | TGTGCCAGCAGCTTGACAGGGGACAGGGGCGGCTACACCTTC | TRBJ1-2 | - | TRBV5-4 | TRBD1
CSAGQGYEQYF | TGCAGTGCGGGACAGGGCTACGAGCAGTACTTC | TRBJ2-7 | once | TRBV20-1 | TRBD1
CASSLGGGLAGNLEQYF | TGTGCCAGCAGCTTAGGGGGTGGACTAGCGGGTAACTTGGAGCAGTACTTC | TRBJ2-5 | - | TRBV11-2 | TRBD2
CASSNEGQGSYEQYF | TGTGCCAGCAGTAACGAGGGACAGGGAAGCTACGAGCAGTACTTC | TRBJ2-7 | - | TRBV6-5 | TRBD1
CATLRQGRNTIYF | TGCGCCACATTGAGACAGGGGAGAAACACCATATATTTT | TRBJ1-3 | - | TRBV5-1 | TRBD1
CASSTKGGYGYTF | TGTGCCAGCAGCACAAAAGGGGGCTATGGCTACACCTTC | TRBJ1-2 | - | TRBV7-2 | -
CASRPTGRDTGELFF | TGTGCCAGCAGACCGACAGGGCGCGACACCGGGGAGCTGTTTTTT | TRBJ2-2 | - | TRBV11-2 | TRBD1
CASSLALDPGIQYF | TGCGCCAGCAGCTTGGCCTTAGACCCGGGCATTCAGTACTTC | TRBJ2-4 | - | TRBV5-1 | -
CASSPTSRDGNTIYF | TGTGCCAGCAGCCCGACCAGCCGTGATGGAAACACCATATATTTT | TRBJ1-3 | - | TRBV7-9 | -
CASSPQGGTEAFF | TGTGCCAGCTCACCGCAAGGGGGTACTGAAGCTTTCTTT | TRBJ1-1 | large | TRBV18 | -
CAWSRSLTFYGYTF | TGTGCCTGGAGTAGGTCTCTAACTTTCTATGGCTACACCTTC | TRBJ1-2 | - | TRBV30 | -